This TCR beta chain was recorded in a study of brain metastases from non-small cell lung cancer. Germline trimming cut 4 bases from V and 5 bases from J; bases unmatched to any gene: 15. The length of the CDR3 is 17 residues. Germline V CDR1 and CDR2: LGHNA, YNFKEQ. This clone has a handful of counts. Libraries were prepared by immunoSEQ multiplex PCR; TCRdb keeps only in-frame clonotypes and omits some of them. The table records 900 to 1,300 clones, around 84% of them present only once. The V and J genes are TRBV4-2 and TRBJ2-7; 9 bases match TRBD2. Specimen: tumor-adjacent normal tissue. The source of this sequence is a donor aged 40 or older with non-small cell lung cancer. CDR3 coding DNA: TGTGCCAGCAGCCGACTTCTCTCCGGGACTAGCAGCCACGAGCAGTACTTC. Amino acid sequence: CASSRLLSGTSSHEQYF.